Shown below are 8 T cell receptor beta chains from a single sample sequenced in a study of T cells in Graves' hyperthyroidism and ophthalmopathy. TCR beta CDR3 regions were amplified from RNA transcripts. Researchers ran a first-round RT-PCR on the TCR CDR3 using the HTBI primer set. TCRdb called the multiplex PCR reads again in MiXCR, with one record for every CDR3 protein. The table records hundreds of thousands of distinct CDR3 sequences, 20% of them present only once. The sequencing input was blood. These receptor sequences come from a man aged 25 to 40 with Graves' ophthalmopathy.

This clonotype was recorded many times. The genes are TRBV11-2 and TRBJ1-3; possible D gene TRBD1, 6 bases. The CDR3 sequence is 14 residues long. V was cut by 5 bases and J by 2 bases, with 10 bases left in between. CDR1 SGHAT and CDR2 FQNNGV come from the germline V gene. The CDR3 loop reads CASSQGTTGNTIYF. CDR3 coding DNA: TGTGCCAGCAGCCAAGGGACAACTGGAAACACCATATATTTT.

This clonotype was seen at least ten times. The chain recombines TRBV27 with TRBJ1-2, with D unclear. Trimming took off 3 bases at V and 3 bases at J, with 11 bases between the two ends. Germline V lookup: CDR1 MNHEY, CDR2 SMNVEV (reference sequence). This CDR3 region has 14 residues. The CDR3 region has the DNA TGTGCCAGCAGTTTGACTCCAGGAGACTATGGCTACACCTTC. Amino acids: CASSLTPGDYGYTF.

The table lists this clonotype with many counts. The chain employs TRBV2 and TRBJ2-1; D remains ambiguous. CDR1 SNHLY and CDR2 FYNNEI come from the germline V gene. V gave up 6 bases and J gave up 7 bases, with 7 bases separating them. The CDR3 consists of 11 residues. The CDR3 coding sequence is TGTGCCAGCAGGGACCGGAATGAGCAGTTCTTC. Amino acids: CASRDRNEQFF.

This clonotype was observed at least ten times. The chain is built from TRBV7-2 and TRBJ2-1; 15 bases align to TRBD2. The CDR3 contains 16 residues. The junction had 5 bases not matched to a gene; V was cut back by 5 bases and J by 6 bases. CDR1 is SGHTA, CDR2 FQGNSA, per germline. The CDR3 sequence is CASSRRGLAGGNEQFF. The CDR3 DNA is TGTGCCAGCAGCCGCAGGGGACTAGCGGGAGGCAATGAGCAGTTCTTC.

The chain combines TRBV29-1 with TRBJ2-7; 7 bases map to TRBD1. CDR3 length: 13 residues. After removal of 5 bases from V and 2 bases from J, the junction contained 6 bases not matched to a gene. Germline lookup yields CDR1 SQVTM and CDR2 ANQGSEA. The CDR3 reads CSVPGQSPYEQYF. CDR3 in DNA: TGCAGCGTTCCGGGACAGAGTCCCTACGAGCAGTACTTC.

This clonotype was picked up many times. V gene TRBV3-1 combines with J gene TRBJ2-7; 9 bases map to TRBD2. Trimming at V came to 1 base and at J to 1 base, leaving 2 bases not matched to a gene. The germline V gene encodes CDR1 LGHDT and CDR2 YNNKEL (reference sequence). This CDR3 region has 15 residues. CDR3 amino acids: CASSQAAGGSYEQYF. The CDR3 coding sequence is TGTGCCAGCAGCCAAGCTGCGGGAGGGTCCTACGAGCAGTACTTC.

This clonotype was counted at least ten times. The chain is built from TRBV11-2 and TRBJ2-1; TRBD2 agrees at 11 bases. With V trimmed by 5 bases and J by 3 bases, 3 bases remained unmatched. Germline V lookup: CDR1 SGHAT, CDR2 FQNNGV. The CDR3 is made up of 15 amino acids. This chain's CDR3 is CASSLTSGDYNEQFF. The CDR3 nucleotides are TGTGCCAGCAGCCTGACTAGCGGGGACTACAATGAGCAGTTCTTC.

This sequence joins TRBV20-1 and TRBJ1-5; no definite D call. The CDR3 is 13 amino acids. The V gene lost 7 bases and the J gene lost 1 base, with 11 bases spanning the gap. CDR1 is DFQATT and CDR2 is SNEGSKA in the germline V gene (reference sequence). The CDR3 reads CSVLDKSNQPQHF. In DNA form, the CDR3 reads TGCAGTGTTCTCGACAAGAGCAATCAGCCCCAGCATTTT.